This T cell receptor beta chain is from a study of identical twins. General study points: Weaker excess twin sharing was seen among beta out-of-frame sequences.

This clonotype was found many times. What it binds is not known. The cDNA had a unique molecular identifier and a template-switch universal primer site. TCRdb recomputed calls from the 5' RACE reads with MiXCR, one row per CDR3 protein. The sample yields 130,000 to 150,000 distinct CDR3 sequences, around 3.5% seen once. Germline assignment: CDR1 SGHAT and CDR2 FQNNGV. V lost 3 bases, J lost 1 base, and 4 bases stayed unmatched. This CDR3 is built from 15 residues. The sample comprised memory T cells sorted from blood. This chain connects TRBV11-2 to TRBJ2-5; 8 nucleotides agree with TRBD2. This receptor was obtained from a man between 18 and 35 years old in good health. In nucleotides, the CDR3 is TGTGCCAGCAGCTTTTCCGGGAGGGTCCAAGAGACCCAGTACTTC. Its translation: CASSFSGRVQETQYF. Full variable domain (missing parts from reference TRBV11-2 and TRBJ2-5): EAGVAQSPRYKIIEKRQSVAFWCNPISGHATLYWYQQILGQGPKLLIQFQNNGVVDDSQLPKDRFSAERLKGVDSTLKIQPAKLEDSAVYLCASSFSGRVQETQYFGPGTRLLVL.